This TCR beta chain came from a study of blood T cell repertoires in COVID-19. About the research overall: Collection of acute and convalescent COVID-19 samples took place in the United States, Italy and Spain. Nucleic acid was either cDNA or gDNA, and it came from T cells, B-cell-depleted T cells, or PBMCs.

Original processing notes: Estimated nucleated cell counts came from reference gene primer amplification. Profiling relied on immunoSEQ multiplex PCR, and the TCRdb table lists in-frame clones only, not all of them. V and J calls and clone size are as listed in that table; D and trimming were resolved from the DNA. The repertoire includes 71,000 or so clones, roughly 82% of them detected once, and around 10% sits in the top ten. CDR1 is SNHLY, CDR2 FYNNEI, per germline. The CDR3 runs to 13 residues. J was trimmed by 6 bases and V by 6 bases; bases with no gene match: 6. The chain is built from TRBV2 and TRBJ1-2; 8 positions match TRBD1. The TCR was taken from a man aged 45-60 years with acute or convalescent COVID-19. What was sequenced was peripheral blood. CDR3 nucleotides: TGTGCCAGCAGATCCGACAGGGGAAATGGCTACACCTTC. This codes for CASRSDRGNGYTF.